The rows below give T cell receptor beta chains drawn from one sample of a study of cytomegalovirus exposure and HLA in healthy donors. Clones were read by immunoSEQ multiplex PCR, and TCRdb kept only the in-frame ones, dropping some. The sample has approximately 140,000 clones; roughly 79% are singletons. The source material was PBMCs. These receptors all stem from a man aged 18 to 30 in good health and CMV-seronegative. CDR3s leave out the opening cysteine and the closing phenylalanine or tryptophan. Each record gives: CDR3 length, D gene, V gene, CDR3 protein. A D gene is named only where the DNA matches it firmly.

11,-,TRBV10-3,AISSGQYTEAF
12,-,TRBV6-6,ASSYSGRAAEAF
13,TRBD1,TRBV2,ASSDLGQGSYGYT
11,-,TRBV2,ASSLDSSYEQY
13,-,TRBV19,ASSIIQSSNQPQH
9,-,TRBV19,ASTPGVKLF
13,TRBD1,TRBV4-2,ASSPTGTGNTEAF
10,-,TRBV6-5,ASSQVVSEAF
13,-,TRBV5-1,ASSPEERRNTEAF
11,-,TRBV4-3,ASSPKLETEAF
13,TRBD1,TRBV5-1,ASSSPGTGYNEQF
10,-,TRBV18,ASSRAGDEQY
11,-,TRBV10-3,AIGLEGSETQY
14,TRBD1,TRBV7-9,SSSSGTARLNYGYT
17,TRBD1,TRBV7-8,ASSARSGGRPAGNNEQF
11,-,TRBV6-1,ASSFDRIPEAF
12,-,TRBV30,AWQGGETNEKLF
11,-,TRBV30,AWSLRARYGYT
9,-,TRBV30,AWSRPGEAL
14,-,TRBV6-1,ASSEARGSPGNTIY
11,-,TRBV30,AWRFTPGDTIY
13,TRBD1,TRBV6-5,ASSYSTGGSYEQY
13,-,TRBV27,ASTPTEGGRYGYT
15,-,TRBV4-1,ASSQADLVGVSTEAF
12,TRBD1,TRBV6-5,ASSPNRGHYGYT
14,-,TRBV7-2,ASSSNGGWNPGELF
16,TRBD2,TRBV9,ASSVAGYPAGGLSEQY
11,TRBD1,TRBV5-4,ASSSDRVGGYT
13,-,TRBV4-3,ASSQERVLYNEQF
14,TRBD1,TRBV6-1,ASSATPGTGDEKLF
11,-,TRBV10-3,AISDYSNQPQH
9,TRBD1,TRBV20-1,SARTGYGYT
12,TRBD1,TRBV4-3,ASSLGTGNYEQY
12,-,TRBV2,ASSDRQGSYEQY
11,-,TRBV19,ASSLYGNQPQH
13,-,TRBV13,ASSYDSSGTGELF
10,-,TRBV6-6,ASSYGTSEQY
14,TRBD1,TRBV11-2,ASSLGAGTANYGYT
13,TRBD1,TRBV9,ASSATGEKNYGYT
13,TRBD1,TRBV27,ASNHYRDRVDGYT
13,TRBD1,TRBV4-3,ASSPGRQGSYGYT
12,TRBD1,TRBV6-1,ASSGQGAREKLF
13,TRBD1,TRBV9,ASSPRQGPFGGYT
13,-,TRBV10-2,ASSEVRRFNQPQH
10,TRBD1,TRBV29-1,SAGTVNTEAF